The rows below give T cell receptor beta chains drawn from one sample of a study of CD8 T cells in Susac syndrome. Each CDR3 protein gets one entry after TCRdb re-called the immunoSEQ multiplex PCR reads with MiXCR. Of roughly 300,000 distinct CDR3 sequences in the sample, around 83% were seen once. Sequencing was performed on CD8+ T cells from PBMCs. The source of these receptors is a human donor with multiple sclerosis. Both conserved end residues are part of each CDR3. A D gene is named only where the DNA matches it firmly. Clone sizes are given selectively: once, few, many, or a class where the clone is expanded.

J gene,clone size,D gene,V gene,CDR3 length,CDR3 DNA,CDR3 protein
TRBJ2-6,-,-,TRBV7-9,16,TGTGCCAGCAGCTTCGTAAGCCTCTCAGGGGCCAACGTCCTGACTTTC,CASSFVSLSGANVLTF
TRBJ1-2,-,-,TRBV29-1,14,TGCAGCGTTCCCGGGCCGGGGAGAGGCTATGGCTACACCTTC,CSVPGPGRGYGYTF
TRBJ1-5,-,-,TRBV12-3/TRBV12-4,13,TGTGCCAGCAGGTTGGACCGAGATCAGCCCCAGCATTTT,CASRLDRDQPQHF
TRBJ2-7,-,TRBD2,TRBV7-8,16,TGTGCCAGCAGCCTGTCCGGGACTAGCGGACACTACGAGCAGTACTTC,CASSLSGTSGHYEQYF
TRBJ2-1,-,-,TRBV12-3/TRBV12-4,12,TGTGCCAGCAGTATGACTAGGTCCTGGCAGTTCTTC,CASSMTRSWQFF
TRBJ1-1,-,TRBD1,TRBV11-2,17,TGTGCCAGCAGCTTCCGATATGGACAGGGTGGGAGCACTGAAGCTTTCTTT,CASSFRYGQGGSTEAFF
TRBJ1-1,few,-,TRBV5-5,12,TGTGCCAGCAGATTAGGACAGTCCGAAGCTTTCTTT,CASRLGQSEAFF
TRBJ2-3,once,-,TRBV7-7,15,TGTGCTAGCAGCTTGGAGCTAGGGGTGACAGATACGCAGTATTTT,CASSLELGVTDTQYF
TRBJ1-1,-,-,TRBV2,11,TGTGCCAGCATAACCCGGGCTGAAGCTTTCTTT,CASITRAEAFF
TRBJ2-7,-,-,TRBV9,15,TGTGCCAGCAGCCAGGCGGACGGAGCCCCCAACGAGCAGTACTTC,CASSQADGAPNEQYF
TRBJ2-1,-,-,TRBV7-9,17,TGTGCCAGCAGCTTAGCTGGGGTTCCCCTAAAGGAAGAGGAGCAGTTCTTC,CASSLAGVPLKEEEQFF
TRBJ2-7,-,TRBD2,TRBV20-1,15,TGCAGTGCTAGACTCAGCGGGGTCTACTCCTACGAGCAGTACTTC,CSARLSGVYSYEQYF
TRBJ2-3,-,-,TRBV28,16,TGTGCCAGCAGTGTTAGGGGACTCCTTTTCACAGATACGCAGTATTTT,CASSVRGLLFTDTQYF
TRBJ2-3,few,-,TRBV5-1,16,TGCGCCAGCAGCTTGGCCTACAGAGGAGGCACAGATACGCAGTATTTT,CASSLAYRGGTDTQYF
TRBJ2-5,-,-,TRBV27,13,TGTGCCAGTCTGGGACCGTCGGGAGAGACCCAGTACTTC,CASLGPSGETQYF
TRBJ2-3,once,TRBD2,TRBV7-9,14,TGTGCCAGCAGCTTGCCACTAGCGACAGATACGCAGTATTTT,CASSLPLATDTQYF
TRBJ2-3,-,TRBD2,TRBV4-1,15,TGCGCCAGCAGCCAAGCCCGGGAGGGCACAGATACGCAGTATTTT,CASSQAREGTDTQYF
TRBJ1-1,-,TRBD1,TRBV7-9,12,TGTGCCAGCAGCAGCAGGGGGCAGGGGGCTTTCTTT,CASSSRGQGAFF
TRBJ2-1,-,-,TRBV10-3,14,TGTGCCTCACAACCATCGGGTTGGTACGATGAGCAGTTCTTC,CASQPSGWYDEQFF
TRBJ1-1,-,TRBD1,TRBV19,14,TGTGCCAGTAGGGACAGGGAGATTAACACTGAAGCTTTCTTT,CASRDREINTEAFF
TRBJ2-1,-,-,TRBV7-9,17,TGTGCCAGCAGCTCCTTACGACTCCGGGGCTCCTACAATGAGCAGTTCTTC,CASSSLRLRGSYNEQFF
TRBJ2-1,-,-,TRBV6-5,16,TGTGCCAGCAGTTACACACGGGGCAGCTCCTACAATGAGCAGTTCTTC,CASSYTRGSSYNEQFF
TRBJ1-1,-,-,TRBV4-1,13,TGCGCCAGCAGCCACGTTCAGGTCACTGAAGCTTTCTTT,CASSHVQVTEAFF
TRBJ2-1,-,-,TRBV27,14,TGTGCCAGCAGTCCCTATCCGTCCGGGGATGAGCAGTTCTTC,CASSPYPSGDEQFF
TRBJ2-5,few,-,TRBV27,13,TGTGCCAGCAGTTTACAGCTCCAAGAGACCCAGTACTTC,CASSLQLQETQYF
TRBJ1-1,-,-,TRBV9,16,TGTGCCAGCAGCGTAGGCAGGGTGGGTCGAGACACTGAAGCTTTCTTT,CASSVGRVGRDTEAFF
TRBJ2-7,-,TRBD2,TRBV13,15,TGTGCCAGCAGCTCAAGACTAGCGGGGCCTTACGAGCAGTACTTC,CASSSRLAGPYEQYF
TRBJ2-5,-,-,TRBV2,15,TGTGCCAGCAGTGGACAGGTTCCCCCTTCGGAGACCCAGTACTTC,CASSGQVPPSETQYF
TRBJ1-1,-,-,TRBV14,14,TGTGCCAGCAGCCCGGAACAGACGGTGACTGAAGCTTTCTTT,CASSPEQTVTEAFF
TRBJ2-5,-,TRBD1,TRBV5-4,16,TGTGCCAGCAGCTGGCCAGGGGGCGGAGGGAAAGAGACCCAGTACTTC,CASSWPGGGGKETQYF
TRBJ2-7,-,TRBD2,TRBV12-3/TRBV12-4,13,TGTGCCAGCAGTTGGACTAGCGTCTACGAGCAGTACTTC,CASSWTSVYEQYF
TRBJ2-7,-,-,TRBV20-1,9,TGCGGGATGACATACGAGCAGTACTTC,CGMTYEQYF
TRBJ1-1,-,-,TRBV29-1,14,TGCAGCGTTGAGGCTGTAGAAGAGAACACTGAAGCTTTCTTT,CSVEAVEENTEAFF
TRBJ2-1,-,-,TRBV29-1,12,TGCAGCGTTGAGGCCGGGCCCAATGAGCAGTTCTTC,CSVEAGPNEQFF
TRBJ2-7,few,TRBD2,TRBV6-5,15,TGTGCCAGCAGCCGTAGCGGGAGGCGTAGATACGAGCAGTACTTC,CASSRSGRRRYEQYF
TRBJ2-4,-,-,TRBV18,17,TGTGCCAGCTCACCACGCGACAGAACGATAGCCAAAAACATTCAGTACTTC,CASSPRDRTIAKNIQYF